Sequencing of this T cell receptor (beta chain) was carried out in a study of blood T cell repertoires in COVID-19. The germline V and J ends were trimmed by 3 bases and 1 base, with 8 bases remaining between them. CDR3 length: 14 residues. Germline CDR1 is SGHTA and CDR2 is FQGTGA. The method was immunoSEQ multiplex PCR; TCRdb's version includes in-frame clones alone and lacks a portion of them. The sample includes a few hundred thousand clones, about 88% of them seen just once. Participant age was roughly 18 to 89 years, and participants resided in about 25 US areas. Categorization into cohorts depended on clinical history that participants reported. Participants in the exposed group had met a COVID-19 case in the 2 weeks before joining the study.

This clonotype was obtained from a woman aged 25 to 39 who had been exposed to COVID-19. The J gene is TRBJ2-3, the V gene TRBV7-3; tentatively, D is TRBD2 (6 bases). Sequencing was done on a sample of PBMCs or T cells enriched from blood (not recorded which). In DNA form, the CDR3 reads TGTGCCAGCAGCTTTTGGGGGGGCACAGATACGCAGTATTTT. Amino acid sequence: CASSFWGGTDTQYF.